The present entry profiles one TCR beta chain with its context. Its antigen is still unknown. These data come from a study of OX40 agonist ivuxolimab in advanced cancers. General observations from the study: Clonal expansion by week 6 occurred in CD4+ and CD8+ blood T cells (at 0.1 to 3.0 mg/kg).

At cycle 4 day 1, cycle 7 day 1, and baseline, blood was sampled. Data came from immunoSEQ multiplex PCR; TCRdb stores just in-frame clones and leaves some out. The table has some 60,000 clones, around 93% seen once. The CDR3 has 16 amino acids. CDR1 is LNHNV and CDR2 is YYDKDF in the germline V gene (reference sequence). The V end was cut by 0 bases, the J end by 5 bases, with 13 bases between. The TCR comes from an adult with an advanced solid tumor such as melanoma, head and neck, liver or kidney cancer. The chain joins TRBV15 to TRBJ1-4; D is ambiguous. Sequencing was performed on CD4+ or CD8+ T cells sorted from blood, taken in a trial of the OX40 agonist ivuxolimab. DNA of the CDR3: TGTGCCACCAGCAGAGATAAGGGTAAAGGCAATGAAAAACTGTTTTTT. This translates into CATSRDKGKGNEKLFF.